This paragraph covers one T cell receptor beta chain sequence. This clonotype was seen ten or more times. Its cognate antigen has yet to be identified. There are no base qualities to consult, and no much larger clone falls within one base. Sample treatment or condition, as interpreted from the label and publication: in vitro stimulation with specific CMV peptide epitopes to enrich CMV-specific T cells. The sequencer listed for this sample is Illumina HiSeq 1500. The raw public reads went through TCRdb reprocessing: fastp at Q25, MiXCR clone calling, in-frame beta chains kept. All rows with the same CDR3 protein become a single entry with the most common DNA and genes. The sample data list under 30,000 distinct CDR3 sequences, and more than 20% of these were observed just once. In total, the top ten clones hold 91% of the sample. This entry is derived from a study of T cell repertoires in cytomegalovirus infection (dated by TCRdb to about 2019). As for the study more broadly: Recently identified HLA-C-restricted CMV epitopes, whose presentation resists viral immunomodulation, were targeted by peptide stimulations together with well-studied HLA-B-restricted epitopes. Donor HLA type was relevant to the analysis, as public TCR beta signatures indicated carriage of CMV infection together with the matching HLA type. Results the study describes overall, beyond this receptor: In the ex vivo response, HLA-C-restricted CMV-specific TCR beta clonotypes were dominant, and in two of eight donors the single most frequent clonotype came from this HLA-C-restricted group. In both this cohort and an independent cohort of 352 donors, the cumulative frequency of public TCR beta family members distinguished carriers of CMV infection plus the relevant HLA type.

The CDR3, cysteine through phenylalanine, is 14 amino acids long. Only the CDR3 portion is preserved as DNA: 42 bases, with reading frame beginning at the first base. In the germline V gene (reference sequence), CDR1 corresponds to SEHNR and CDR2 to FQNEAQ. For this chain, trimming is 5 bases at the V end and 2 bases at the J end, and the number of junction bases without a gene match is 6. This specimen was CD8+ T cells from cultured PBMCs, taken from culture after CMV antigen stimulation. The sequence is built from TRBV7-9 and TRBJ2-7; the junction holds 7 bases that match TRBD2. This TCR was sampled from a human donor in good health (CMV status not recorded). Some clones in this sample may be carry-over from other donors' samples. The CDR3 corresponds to CASSPPGGPYEQYF. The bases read TGTGCCAGCAGCCCCCCGGGAGGACCCTACGAGCAGTACTTC.